This entry is about one TCR beta chain. The sample comes from a study of T-cell reconstitution after alpha-beta-depleted transplantation in children. Per the germline V gene, CDR1 is DFQATT and CDR2 is SNEGSKA (reference sequence). The V segment lost 0 bases and the J segment 7 bases; nucleotides outside the gene matches: 4. The CDR3 spans 14 residues. Unique molecular identifiers tagged the TCRbeta library. MiXCR was run by TCRdb on the PCR reads, yielding one entry per CDR3 protein. This table holds hundreds of thousands of distinct CDR3 sequences, approximately 10% found once. The chain is built from TRBV20-1 and TRBJ1-4; 8 nucleotides agree with TRBD1. The receptor's source is a child less than two years old with acute myeloid leukemia, due to receive a stem cell transplant. This specimen was PBMCs, taken before TCRalphabeta/CD19-depleted stem cell transplant. In nucleotides, the CDR3 is TGCAGTGCTAGAGACCGGACAGGGCCTGAAAAACTGTTTTTT. Residues: CSARDRTGPEKLFF.